Listed below are T cell receptor beta chains from one sample, sequenced in a study of cytomegalovirus exposure and HLA in healthy donors. Clones were sequenced by immunoSEQ multiplex PCR, and TCRdb holds only the in-frame ones, with some missing. This sample has more than 85,000 clones; approximately 93% occur once, and the top ten carry 1% to 1.4%. The material sequenced was PBMCs. The receptors were sampled from a woman in her 30s in good health and CMV-seropositive. Both conserved end residues are part of each CDR3. The D gene is left open where the match is weak.

d_call	j_call	v_call	cdr3_aa
TRBD1	TRBJ2-3	TRBV4-1	CASSQVSRDRGSTDTQYF
.	TRBJ1-2	TRBV28	CASSGPRGRNYGYTF
.	TRBJ1-3	TRBV7-9	CASSLIGRGTGNTIYF
.	TRBJ1-1	TRBV6-5	CASSSTQGRGAFF
TRBD2	TRBJ2-1	TRBV7-9	CASSLERTSGRAEQFF
.	TRBJ2-7	TRBV5-4	CASSRKGDEQYF
TRBD2	TRBJ2-7	TRBV19	CASSMGPSVGGSYYEQYF
.	TRBJ2-3	TRBV6-1	CASSASTGIGTDTQYF
TRBD2	TRBJ2-7	TRBV19	CASSMYPRTSPTDYEQYF
.	TRBJ1-2	TRBV13	CASSRGQNYGYTF
.	TRBJ1-6	TRBV5-1	CASSLRGGSPSYNSPLHF
TRBD1	TRBJ2-3	TRBV28	CASSLYSREGAADTQYF
.	TRBJ2-7	TRBV6-5	CASSYGDIYEQYF
.	TRBJ1-1	TRBV9	CASSPPSSGLSRAFF
.	TRBJ2-3	TRBV18	CASSPRDSTDTQYF
TRBD1	TRBJ1-5	TRBV28	CASETGYRTQPQHF
TRBD2	TRBJ2-1	TRBV7-8	CASSLEGGLAGGSYEQFF
.	TRBJ1-2	TRBV7-8	CASSLGRKGYGYTF
TRBD2	TRBJ2-1	TRBV12-5	CASGTTSGRGNEQFF
TRBD1	TRBJ2-2	TRBV7-2	CASSQDRRNTGELFF
.	TRBJ2-5	TRBV7-6	CASSLGGGGYQETQYF
TRBD1	TRBJ2-5	TRBV7-7	CASSQGQAKETQYF
TRBD2	TRBJ2-7	TRBV6-1	CASSATSGSPYEQYF
TRBD2	TRBJ2-7	TRBV7-2	CASSFRGSRYEQYF
.	TRBJ2-2	TRBV5-4	CASSTGVPGELFF
.	TRBJ2-7	TRBV4-1	CASSQELHGSYEQYF
TRBD2	TRBJ2-7	TRBV9	CASSVGLAERYEQYF
TRBD1	TRBJ1-2	TRBV9	CASSKTGDFNYGYTF
TRBD1	TRBJ1-2	TRBV5-6	CASSFDRGDYGYTF